These 18 T cell receptor beta chains share one sample of origin, sequenced in a study of tumor-infiltrating lymphocytes in primary liver carcinoma. Production of TCR beta cDNA used roughly 500 ng total RNA together with a constant-region primer. Three nested multiplex PCR rounds of slightly modified ARM-PCR generated TCR beta libraries. PCR rounds one and two used TRBV1-TRBV30 forward primers with a C-beta reverse primer for roughly 9 cycles each. Each CDR3 protein gets one entry after TCRdb re-called the multiplex PCR reads with MiXCR. The sample lists around 60,000 distinct CDR3 sequences; over 60% were seen once. Co-extracting RNA and DNA was done with roughly 17-31 mg of unsorted bulk tissue as input. The sequencing input was liver tumor tissue from sampling region 4. Stated subset: tumor region T4, right-lateral pole. The receptors shown here come from a middle-aged man with primary liver carcinoma and hepatitis B virus infection.

About this clonotype itself: A much larger clone sits a single nucleotide away, making a read error possible. The chain has TRBV11-1 and TRBJ2-5, with D uncertain. This CDR3 is built from 12 residues. CDR1 SGHAT and CDR2 FQDESV come from the germline V gene (reference sequence). CDR3 loop: CDSSQLGETQYF. CDR3 DNA: TGTGACAGCAGCCAGCTGGGGGAGACCCAGTACTTC.

About this clonotype itself: A read error is possible here, since a much larger clone lies one base away. This chain connects TRBV29-1 to TRBJ1-1; possibly TRBD1 for D (6 bases). This CDR3 has 14 residues. The germline CDR1 and CDR2 sequences are SQVTM and ANQGSEA. CDR3 sequence (DNA): TGCATCGGAAAACGGGGGCAGCTGAACACTGAAGCTTTCTTT. Protein product: CIGKRGQLNTEAFF.

The CDR3 sequence: CASGRRDGPNYGYTF. In nucleotides, the CDR3 is TGTGCCAGCGGACGAAGGGACGGACCTAACTATGGCTACACCTTC. The genes are TRBV6-6 and TRBJ1-2, with a tentative D call TRBD1 (5 bases). The CDR3 has 15 amino acids. Germline-derived CDR1 and CDR2 are MNHNY and SVGAGI (reference sequence). V lost 8 bases and J 0 bases, leaving 16 bases between the germline ends.

Note on this clonotype: This may come from a read error, since a much larger clone is one base off. Since no conserved phenylalanine or tryptophan closes the CDR3, a read error is the likely cause. The V gene is TRBV4-2, the J gene TRBJ1-4; D ambiguous. Germline V CDR1 and CDR2: LGHNA, YNFKEQ. The CDR3 length is 15 residues. V lost 0 bases and J lost 3, with 8 bases in between. The CDR3: CASSQERIPNEKLFY. The CDR3 DNA is TGTGCCAGCAGCCAAGAACGGATTCCTAATGAAAAACTGTTTTAT.

This clonotype was counted once. A much larger clone lies a single base off, so this may be a read error. The chain uses TRBV5-1 and TRBJ2-7, with D possibly TRBD2 on 5 matching bases. CDR3 size: 13 residues. CDR1 SGHRS and CDR2 YFSETQ come from the germline V gene. Trimming left V 0 bases short and J 6 bases short, with 10 bases between. CDR3 sequence: CASSLGTEAEQYF. CDR3 DNA: TGCGCCAGCAGCTTGGGGACGGAGGCCGAGCAGTACTTC.

The rearrangement joins TRBV29-1 to TRBJ2-1; 10 bases fit TRBD2. The CDR3 is 12 amino acids. In germline, CDR1 is SQVTM, CDR2 ANQGSEA. The CDR3 protein is CSVQLAGYEQFF. CDR3 DNA: TGCAGTGTCCAACTAGCGGGATATGAGCAGTTCTTC.

This clonotype was observed a few times. The junction shows a germline mismatch at one end, possibly a read error. V is TRBV5-6 and J is TRBJ2-7; TRBD1 matches 7 bases. CDR3 size: 14 residues. The V gene's germline CDR1 is SGHDT and CDR2 YYEEEE. Here the CDR3 DNA reads TGTGCCAGCAACTTGCAGGGGGTCGCCTACGAGCAGTACTTC. As protein: CASNLQGVAYEQYF.

Note on this clonotype: A read error is possible here, since a much larger clone lies one base away. Because the CDR3 is missing its conserved closing phenylalanine or tryptophan, this is likely a read error. The V and J genes are TRBV5-1 and TRBJ1-1; possibly TRBD1 for D (6 bases). Germline V lookup: CDR1 SGHRS, CDR2 YFSETQ. The ends were cut back, 4 bases at V and 6 bases at J, with 16 bases in the middle. The CDR3 totals 14 residues. CDR3 protein: CASSVGGQSAEAFL. The CDR3 nucleotides read TGCGCCAGCAGCGTAGGGGGGCAATCGGCTGAAGCTTTCTTG.

This clonotype was detected once. The rearrangement links TRBV6-2 or TRBV6-3 to TRBJ1-5, with D possibly being TRBD1 (6 bases). CDR1 is MNHEY and CDR2 is SVGEGT in the germline V gene. The CDR3 has 13 residues. The germline V and J ends were trimmed by 8 bases and 15 bases, with 23 bases remaining between them. For the CDR3, the DNA is TGTGCCAGCTGTTTCCCGCAGGGGCGAACCCTGCATTTT. It codes for CASCFPQGRTLHF.

Regarding this clonotype: Its ends do not fully match the called genes, so a read error is possible. This chain joins TRBV11-1 and TRBJ2-2; TRBD1 matches 7 bases. The germline V gene has CDR1 SGHAT and CDR2 FQDESV (reference sequence). The CDR3 consists of 15 residues. CDR3 amino acids: CASSTGQINTGELFF. The CDR3, as DNA: TGTGCCAGCAGCACGGGACAGATTAACACCGGGGAGCTGTTCTTT.

As for this clonotype: A junction end diverges from the germline sequence, so it may reflect a read error. CDR3 residues: CASSPTLASGADVPTF. As DNA, the CDR3 is TGTGCCAGCAGCCCTACACTAGCATCTGGGGCCGACGTCCCGACTTTC. The chain links TRBV25-1 to TRBJ2-6, with a possible D match to TRBD2 (6 bases). Per germline, CDR1 MGHDK and CDR2 SYGVNS. The CDR3 totals 16 residues.

With respect to this clonotype: Germline is not matched at one junction end, which may reflect a read error. The chain links TRBV6-4 to TRBJ2-1; D not resolved. This CDR3 is built from 14 residues. CDR1 is MRHNA and CDR2 is SNTAGT in the germline V gene. CDR3 sequence: CPSSERGNEDEQFF. The DNA for the CDR3 is TGTCCCAGCAGTGAACGTGGGAATGAAGATGAGCAGTTCTTC.

As concerns this clonotype: Because the CDR3 is missing its conserved closing phenylalanine or tryptophan, this is likely a read error. J is TRBJ2-1 and V is TRBV4-3, with 11 bases identical to TRBD2. The CDR3 is 16 residues long. Losses at the gene ends were 1 base for V and 4 bases for J; bases not matched to a gene: 3. Germline loops: CDR1 LGHNA, CDR2 YSLEER. The CDR3 is CASSQGGLAAYNEQFL. The CDR3 DNA follows: TGCGCCAGCAGCCAAGGGGGACTAGCGGCATACAATGAGCAGTTCTTA.

This chain links TRBV6-2 or TRBV6-3 with TRBJ2-1, with a possible D match to TRBD2 (6 bases). The CDR3 has 12 amino acids. V was pared by 5 bases and J by 15 bases, with 17 bases between. Germline V gene data show CDR1 as MNHEY and CDR2 as SVGEGT. In DNA form, the CDR3 reads TGTGCCAGCAGTCGTAACCCTCGACTAGGGTTCTTC. Translation: CASSRNPRLGFF.

The CDR3 sequence: CAISLEGGYYEQYF. The CDR3 nucleotides are TGTGCCATTAGCTTAGAGGGCGGGTACTACGAGCAGTACTTC. The chain combines TRBV7-9 with TRBJ2-7; a weak D match, TRBD2 (5 bases). The CDR3 sequence is 14 residues long. The V end was cut by 10 bases, the J end by 3 bases, with 19 bases between. Germline V gene lookup returns CDR1 SEHNR and CDR2 FQNEAQ (reference sequence).

This clonotype was recorded once. The CDR3 sequence: CASSLALGLVADTGELFF. In DNA, the CDR3 is TGCGCCAGCAGCTTGGCCCTGGGACTAGTGGCCGACACCGGGGAGCTGTTTTTT. This sequence joins TRBV5-1 and TRBJ2-2; 8 bases line up with TRBD2. Germline V gene lookup returns CDR1 SGHRS and CDR2 YFSETQ. The CDR3 covers 18 residues. V dropped 0 bases and J dropped 3; count of bases not matched to a gene: 10.

Comments on this clonotype: A read error may produce the germline difference seen at one junction end. V is TRBV12-3 or TRBV12-4 and J is TRBJ1-2; tentatively, D is TRBD1 (6 bases). The CDR3 is 16 amino acids. The CDR3 sequence is CARSWRSPRGPFGYTF. CDR3 sequence (DNA): TGTGCCCGCAGTTGGCGATCCCCTCGGGGGCCCTTTGGCTACACCTTC.

About this clonotype itself: The CDR3 does not close with the conserved phenylalanine or tryptophan, likely indicating a read error. In nucleotides, the CDR3 is TGTGCCAGCAGTTTAGAAGGGGGTGGGAATCAGCCGCAGCATTTA. This translates into CASSLEGGGNQPQHL. The rearrangement uses TRBV7-8 and TRBJ1-5; D might be TRBD1 (6 bases). Germline CDR1 and CDR2: SGHVS and FQNEAQ. The CDR3 sequence is 15 residues long.